This entry features one TCR beta chain sequence. Its antigen is currently unknown. Trimming removed 0 bases at V and 4 bases at J, with 15 bases between. The CDR3 sequence is 15 residues long. Per germline, CDR1 SQVTM and CDR2 ANQGSEA. Those with alopecia areata gave lesional scalp punch biopsies and peripheral blood. These data originate in a study of CD8+ T cells in alopecia areata. Study as a whole: For the treated group, dosing was oral tofacitinib at 5 to 10 mg twice daily. Study-wide findings and caveats: Lesional scalp, especially alopecia totalis/universalis, showed higher clonality than normal scalp. Scalp sequencing also captures normal skin's resident alphabeta T cells.

Reverse transcribed after extraction, RNA yielded cDNA as the sequencing template. Measured with immunoSEQ multiplex PCR; TCRdb has only the in-frame clones, and not every one. This sample has 160,000 or so clones, with about 50% found just once. The receptor's source is a human donor with alopecia areata. Sequenced material: CD8+ T cells sorted from blood, taken at week 0. The chain is built from TRBV29-1 and TRBJ1-2, with D tentatively TRBD1 (6 bases). The CDR3 bases are TGCAGCGTTGAAGATCGTTGGGACACATTCTATGGCTACACCTTC. It codes for CSVEDRWDTFYGYTF.